The 27 T cell receptor beta chains below come from one sample, sequenced in a study of neurological immune-mediated disorders. TCRdb used MiXCR to reprocess the 5' RACE reads, holding one entry per CDR3 protein. The profile shows around 29,000 distinct CDR3 sequences, about 12% of them singletons. Sequences were obtained from PBMCs. The receptors were sampled from a woman aged 55-70 years in good health.

This clonotype was recorded many times. The V and J genes are TRBV28 and TRBJ1-2, with TRBD1 matching over 8 bases. Per germline, CDR1 MDHEN and CDR2 SYDVKM. The CDR3 loop spans 16 amino acids. Unmatched junction bases numbered 13, after V lost 3 bases and J lost 7 bases. As DNA, the CDR3 is TGTGCCAGCAGTTTGGGGGCAGGGGGCGCGGTTTTTGGCTACACCTTC. Protein: CASSLGAGGAVFGYTF.

Many counts were recorded for this clonotype. V gene TRBV20-1 combines with J gene TRBJ2-1; 9 positions match TRBD1. J lost 4 bases, V lost 3 bases, and 10 bases had no gene match. This CDR3 region has 16 residues. Per germline, CDR1 DFQATT and CDR2 SNEGSKA (reference sequence). The DNA for the CDR3 is TGCAGTGCTAGTGCTAATAAGGGACAGGGATACAATGAGCAGTTCTTC. Its protein product is CSASANKGQGYNEQFF.

This clonotype occurred many times. The chain combines TRBV2 with TRBJ1-6, with 9 bases matching TRBD1. Germline V gene data show CDR1 as SNHLY and CDR2 as FYNNEI. The CDR3 totals 15 residues. Trimming cost V 3 bases and J 9 bases; bases outside gene matches: 6. The CDR3 is CASSDLGQGVSPLHF. As DNA, the CDR3 is TGTGCCAGCAGTGACTTGGGACAGGGTGTTTCACCCCTCCACTTT.

The genes are TRBV20-1 and TRBJ1-1, with D tentatively TRBD1 (5 bases). The germline CDR1 and CDR2 sequences are DFQATT and SNEGSKA (reference sequence). The CDR3 length is 15 residues. The germline V and J ends were trimmed by 6 bases and 0 bases, with 17 bases remaining between them. The CDR3 loop reads CSAARTGAMNTEAFF. The CDR3 DNA reads TGCAGTGCCGCCCGAACCGGGGCGATGAACACTGAAGCTTTCTTT.

This clonotype was detected many times. This chain uses TRBV5-1 with TRBJ1-1, with D unclear. Deletions cut 0 bases from V and 5 bases from J, with 5 bases between. This CDR3 has 12 residues. CDR1 SGHRS and CDR2 YFSETQ come from the germline V gene. The CDR3 DNA follows: TGCGCCAGCAGCTTGGTTGATACTGAAGCTTTCTTT. Amino acid sequence: CASSLVDTEAFF. The variable domain in full, completed from reference TRBV5-1 and TRBJ1-1, reads KAGVTQTPRYLIKTRGQQVTLSCSPISGHRSVSWYQQTPGQGLQFLFEYFSETQRNKGNFPGRFSGRQFSNSRSEMNVSTLELGDSALYLCASSLVDTEAFFGQGTRLTVV.

Comments on this clonotype: A read error may explain this, as a much larger clone is one base away. The rearrangement uses TRBV4-2 and TRBJ2-3; a possible D gene is TRBD2 (5 bases). Germline V gene sequence: CDR1 LGHNA, CDR2 YNFKEQ. The V end lost 1 base, the J end lost 5 bases, and 10 bases lay between the germline ends. The length of the CDR3 is 14 residues. CDR3 nucleotides: TGTGCCAGCAGCCAAGTAGAGGGCATAGATACGCAGTATTTT. Its translation is CASSQVEGIDTQYF.

This clonotype showed up many times. This chain links TRBV7-2 with TRBJ1-3; D gene uncertain. CDR1 is SGHTA and CDR2 is FQGNSA in the germline V gene. The V end was cut by 5 bases, the J end by 0 bases, with 8 bases between. The CDR3 extends over 14 amino acids. The CDR3 loop is CASSHSNSGNTIYF. CDR3 sequence (DNA): TGTGCCAGCAGCCACTCGAACTCTGGAAACACCATATATTTT. Based on the CDR3 plus reference TRBV7-2 and TRBJ1-3, the full variable domain is GAGVSQSPSNKVTEKGKDVELRCDPISGHTALYWYRQSLGQGLEFLIYFQGNSAPDKSGLPSDRFSAERTGGSVSTLTIQRTQQEDSAVYLCASSHSNSGNTIYFGEGSWLTVV.

This clonotype was seen just once. V is TRBV5-1 and J is TRBJ2-1; a weak D match, TRBD2 (6 bases). The V and J ends lost 8 bases and 5 bases respectively, with 23 bases between them. The length of the CDR3 is 16 residues. Germline CDR1 is SGHRS and CDR2 is YFSETQ. Here the CDR3 DNA reads TGCGCCAGTAGCCCGGCGGGACCCTACCGCGACAATGAGCAGTTCTTC. Residues: CASSPAGPYRDNEQFF.

A note on this clonotype: Just one base apart from a much larger clone, this may be a read error. The chain joins TRBV5-5 to TRBJ2-7, with D uncertain. Germline V gene data show CDR1 as SGHKS and CDR2 as YYEKEE (reference sequence). Trimming removed 7 bases at V and 0 bases at J, with 17 bases between. The CDR3 loop spans 15 amino acids. Here the CDR3 DNA reads TGTGCCAGCCGTTTGAGAATCCCGAGCTCCTACGAGCAGTACTTC. It specifies CASRLRIPSSYEQYF.

In this sample, this clonotype turned up many times. The CDR3 spells CASKRTWDTGELFF. The CDR3 region has the DNA TGTGCCAGCAAACGAACTTGGGACACCGGGGAGCTGTTTTTT. This chain links TRBV5-5 with TRBJ2-2; D is ambiguous. The CDR3 consists of 14 residues. CDR1 is SGHKS and CDR2 is YYEKEE in the germline V gene (reference sequence). V was clipped by 6 bases and J by 3 bases, with 12 bases between them.

Many counts were recorded for this clonotype. The gene calls are TRBV5-1 and TRBJ2-1; D not certain. Trimming removed 0 bases from V and 4 bases from J, with 11 bases in between. This CDR3 region has 15 residues. Germline V gene sequence: CDR1 SGHRS, CDR2 YFSETQ. As DNA, the CDR3 is TGCGCCAGCAGCTTGGAGGTAGGGTTATACAATGAGCAGTTCTTC. Its translation: CASSLEVGLYNEQFF. Full variable domain (rest looked up from reference TRBV5-1 and TRBJ2-1): KAGVTQTPRYLIKTRGQQVTLSCSPISGHRSVSWYQQTPGQGLQFLFEYFSETQRNKGNFPGRFSGRQFSNSRSEMNVSTLELGDSALYLCASSLEVGLYNEQFFGPGTRLTVL.

In this sample, this clonotype turned up many times. The chain employs TRBV9 and TRBJ1-1, with a possible D match to TRBD1 (6 bases). The CDR3 has 15 amino acids. Trimming removed 3 bases from V and 5 bases from J, with 17 bases in between. Germline V gives CDR1 SGDLS, CDR2 YYNGEE. The CDR3 nucleotides read TGTGCCAGCAGCGGACAAACAGGGTTTAGTACTGAAGCTTTCTTT. As protein: CASSGQTGFSTEAFF.

This clonotype is labeled medium-sized. This sequence joins TRBV7-2 and TRBJ2-3; D unclear. The CDR3 has 15 residues. Germline CDR1 reads SGHTA; CDR2 reads FQGNSA. The V gene lost 0 bases and the J gene lost 1 base, with 8 bases spanning the gap. CDR3 region: CASSLAQTGTDTQYF. CDR3 nucleotide sequence: TGTGCCAGCAGCTTAGCGCAGACGGGCACAGATACGCAGTATTTT.

The chain couples TRBV3-1 to TRBJ2-7, with 8 bases that match TRBD1. V dropped 4 bases and J dropped 3; count of bases not matched to a gene: 8. There are 15 residues in the CDR3. Germline assignment: CDR1 LGHDT and CDR2 YNNKEL (reference sequence). The DNA for the CDR3 is TGTGCCAGCAGCCGCTTGGGACAGGAACTCTACGAGCAGTACTTC. The encoded protein is CASSRLGQELYEQYF.

Comment on this clonotype: A read error may account for a junction end that differs from germline. The chain couples TRBV6-1 to TRBJ2-1, with TRBD2 identical over 7 bases. In germline, CDR1 is MNHNS, CDR2 SASEGT. The CDR3 length is 15 residues. CDR3 in amino acids: CVSSDGGGSSNEQFF. CDR3 DNA: TGTGTCAGCAGTGACGGCGGGGGATCGTCGAATGAGCAGTTCTTC.

Details on this clonotype: The germline gene is not matched at one end of the junction; a read error may be the cause. The V and J genes are TRBV6-1 and TRBJ1-4; no firm D call. The germline V gene has CDR1 MNHNS and CDR2 SASEGT. The CDR3 sequence is 15 residues long. CDR3 loop: CASSAATDGNEKVFF. CDR3 nucleotides: TGTGCCAGCAGTGCAGCGACGGACGGAAATGAAAAAGTGTTTTTT.

The table lists this clonotype with many counts. This chain connects TRBV5-5 to TRBJ1-2; 8 bases are a match to TRBD1. V lost 1 base and J lost 3; bases outside the gene matches: 5. CDR1 is SGHKS and CDR2 is YYEKEE in the germline V gene (reference sequence). The CDR3 runs 15 residues. The CDR3 here is CASSLRAGGYYGYTF. The CDR3 region has the DNA TGTGCCAGCAGCTTGAGGGCAGGGGGCTACTATGGCTACACCTTC.

This clonotype came up many times. CDR3 region: CASSLDGNSGNTIYF. The CDR3 DNA follows: TGTGCCAGCAGCTTGGACGGAAACTCTGGAAACACCATATATTTT. The gene calls are TRBV11-3 and TRBJ1-3; D is ambiguous. The germline V and J ends were trimmed by 3 bases and 0 bases, with 9 bases remaining between them. The CDR3 sequence is 15 residues long. Looked up from germline, CDR1 is SGHNT and CDR2 is YENEEA.

This clonotype was picked up many times. This sequence joins TRBV11-2 and TRBJ2-7; D unresolved. Germline V gene sequence: CDR1 SGHAT, CDR2 FQNNGV. The CDR3 contains 13 residues. Trimming removed 5 bases at V and 0 bases at J, with 8 bases between. CDR3 in amino acids: CASSIGLSYEQYF. The CDR3, as DNA: TGTGCCAGCAGCATAGGGCTCTCCTACGAGCAGTACTTC. The full variable domain, its missing parts supplied by reference TRBV11-2 and TRBJ2-7, is EAGVAQSPRYKIIEKRQSVAFWCNPISGHATLYWYQQILGQGPKLLIQFQNNGVVDDSQLPKDRFSAERLKGVDSTLKIQPAKLEDSAVYLCASSIGLSYEQYFGPGTRLTVT.

Many counts were recorded for this clonotype. This chain connects TRBV6-6 to TRBJ1-2; the D is unclear. V lost 2 bases to trimming and J lost 3 bases, with 7 bases between them. From germline, CDR1 is MNHNY and CDR2 SVGAGI (reference sequence). The CDR3 consists of 13 residues. CDR3 loop: CASSYQTDYGYTF. The CDR3, as DNA: TGTGCCAGCAGTTACCAGACGGACTATGGCTACACCTTC.

This clonotype was observed many times. The chain couples TRBV7-2 to TRBJ2-1; 9 nucleotides match TRBD2. CDR1 and CDR2 (germline): SGHTA, FQGNSA. V lost 6 bases, J lost 6 bases, and 9 bases stayed unmatched. The CDR3 runs 15 residues. The CDR3 loop reads CASRPTRGGANEQFF. CDR3 bases: TGTGCCAGCAGGCCTACCCGCGGGGGGGCCAATGAGCAGTTCTTC.

The table lists this clonotype with many counts. The chain recombines TRBV20-1 with TRBJ2-1; D unclear. The CDR3 sequence is 13 residues long. Germline V gene data show CDR1 as DFQATT and CDR2 as SNEGSKA (reference sequence). V lost 5 bases to trimming and J lost 4 bases, with 12 bases between them. CDR3 bases: TGCAGTGCTCCAACGGGTTGGTACAATGAGCAGTTCTTC. This encodes CSAPTGWYNEQFF.

The genes are TRBV14 and TRBJ2-3, with 7 nucleotides matching TRBD2. The V and J ends lost 2 bases and 0 bases, in that order; junction bases with no gene match: 2. This CDR3 contains 15 residues. CDR1 and CDR2 (germline): SGHDN, FVKESK. The CDR3 nucleotides read TGTGCCAGCAGCCAAAATAGCGGGAGCACAGATACGCAGTATTTT. Encoded protein: CASSQNSGSTDTQYF.

This clonotype was picked up many times. This chain connects TRBV7-2 to TRBJ2-3; TRBD2 aligns across 13 bases. The CDR3 loop spans 15 amino acids. Germline CDR1 and CDR2: SGHTA and FQGNSA. V lost 5 bases and J lost 4; bases outside the gene matches: 3. DNA of the CDR3: TGTGCCAGCAGCACCGGACTAGCGGGGGCAGATACGCAGTATTTT. Protein sequence: CASSTGLAGADTQYF.

This clonotype has ten or more counts. This chain's CDR3 is CASSLGGGMIGYTF. CDR3 DNA sequence: TGTGCCAGCAGCTTAGGGGGAGGGATGATTGGCTACACCTTC. The genes are TRBV11-2 and TRBJ1-2, with D uncertain. Deletions cut 1 base from V and 7 bases from J, with 13 bases between. Germline values: CDR1 SGHAT, CDR2 FQNNGV. The CDR3 has 14 amino acids.

There are many counts of this clonotype. Here the CDR3 DNA reads TGTGCCACCAGCAGAGATGTCGGAGACGAAGCTTTCTTT. As protein: CATSRDVGDEAFF. The chain is built from TRBV15 and TRBJ1-1; no definite D call. The CDR3 totals 13 residues. Trimming removed 0 bases from V and 8 bases from J, with 10 bases in between. Germline CDR1 is LNHNV and CDR2 is YYDKDF (reference sequence).

As regards this clonotype: It is unclear where the CDR3 begins or ends on the DNA, so no DNA is shown, and the CDR3 is as TCRdb lists it. The chain carries TRBV13 and TRBJ2-1. The CDR3 has 23 residues if both end residues are counted. Per the germline V gene, CDR1 is PRHDT and CDR2 is FYEKMQ (reference sequence). The CDR3 sequence: CASSIYLCSVEEGRGSSYNEQFF.